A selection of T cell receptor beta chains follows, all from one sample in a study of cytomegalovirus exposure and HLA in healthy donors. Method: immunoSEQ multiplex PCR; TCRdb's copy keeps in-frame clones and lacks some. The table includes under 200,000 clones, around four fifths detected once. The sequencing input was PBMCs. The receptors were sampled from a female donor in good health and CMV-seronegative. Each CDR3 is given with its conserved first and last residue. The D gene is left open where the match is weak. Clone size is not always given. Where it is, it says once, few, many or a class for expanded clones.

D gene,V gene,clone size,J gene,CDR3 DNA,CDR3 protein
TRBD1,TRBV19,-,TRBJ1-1,TGTGCCAGTAGTATAGTTACAGGGGGCCACCCCGGCACTGAAGCTTTCTTT,CASSIVTGGHPGTEAFF
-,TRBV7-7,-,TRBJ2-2,TGTGCCAGCAGCGCCTATACAGGGCAGGTCGGGGAGCTGTTTTTT,CASSAYTGQVGELFF
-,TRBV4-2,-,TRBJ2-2,TGTGCCAGCAGCCAAGATAGGGGACTGGCGAACACCGGGGAGCTGTTTTTT,CASSQDRGLANTGELFF
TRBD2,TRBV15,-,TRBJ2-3,TGTGCCACCAGCAGACTAGCGGGAGAACCAGATACGCAGTATTTT,CATSRLAGEPDTQYF
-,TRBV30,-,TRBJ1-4,TGTGCCTGGAGTCGGGATGAACATGAAAAACTGTTTTTT,CAWSRDEHEKLFF
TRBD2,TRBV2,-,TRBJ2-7,TGTGCCAGCAGTGTGGGGGGGGGAGAGAAGTACTTC,CASSVGGGEKYF
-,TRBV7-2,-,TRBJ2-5,TGTGCCAGCAGCTTAGCGAGTTATGGGGACTTCCAAGAGACCCAGTACTTC,CASSLASYGDFQETQYF
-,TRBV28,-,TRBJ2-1,TGTGCCAGCAGTTTAACCCAAACAGGGTTGCAGTTCTTC,CASSLTQTGLQFF
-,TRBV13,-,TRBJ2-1,TGTGCCAGCAGAGAGGGACTTCTCTCCTACAATGAGCAGTTCTTC,CASREGLLSYNEQFF
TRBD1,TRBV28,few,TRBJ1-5,TGTGCCAGCAAGGGGGCTTTAGGCAATCAGCCCCAGCATTTT,CASKGALGNQPQHF
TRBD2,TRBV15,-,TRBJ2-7,TGTGCCACCAGCACGACGACTCGTAGCGGGAGACCCTCCTACGAGCAGTACTTC,CATSTTTRSGRPSYEQYF
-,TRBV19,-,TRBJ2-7,TGTGCCAGTAGTAGCGGAACCCTCGAGCAGTACTTC,CASSSGTLEQYF
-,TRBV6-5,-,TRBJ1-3,TGTGCCAGCAGTTACACGTCCGGAGGGTCAGACACCATATATTTT,CASSYTSGGSDTIYF
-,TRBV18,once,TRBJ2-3,TGTGCCAGCTCACCAGTGACTAGTGTCCCAGATACGCAGTATTTT,CASSPVTSVPDTQYF
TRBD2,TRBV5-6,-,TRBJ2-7,TGTGCCAGCAGCTTGGGTACTAGCGGGAGCCGTGAGCAGTACTTC,CASSLGTSGSREQYF
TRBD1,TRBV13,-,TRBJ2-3,TGTGCCAGCAGCTTAGGGACAGGGGGATCCACAGATACGCAGTATTTT,CASSLGTGGSTDTQYF
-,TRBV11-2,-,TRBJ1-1,TGTGCCAGCAGCTTAGCTGCAGGAACAAACACTGAAGCTTTCTTT,CASSLAAGTNTEAFF
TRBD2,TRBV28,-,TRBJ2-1,TGTGCCAGCAGTTTGCCTAGCGGGAGGAATGAGCAGTTCTTC,CASSLPSGRNEQFF
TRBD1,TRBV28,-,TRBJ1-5,TGTGCCAGCAGTTTAGGGGAGGGCAGGGGGCTTCAGCCCCAGCATTTT,CASSLGEGRGLQPQHF
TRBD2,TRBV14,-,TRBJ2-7,TGTGCCAGCAGCGCCCTGTGGGAGCGGGGGCTATCCTACGAGCAGTACTTC,CASSALWERGLSYEQYF
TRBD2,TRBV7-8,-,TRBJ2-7,TGTGCCAGCAGCTTAGGGCTAGCGGGGGGCGACCTTGAGGACGAGCAGTACTTC,CASSLGLAGGDLEDEQYF
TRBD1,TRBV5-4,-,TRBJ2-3,TGTGCCAGCAGCTTGGACAGGGGGGTCACAGATACGCAGTATTTT,CASSLDRGVTDTQYF
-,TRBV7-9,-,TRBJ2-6,TGTGCCAGCAGCTTGCAGGGGAGCTCTGGGGCCAACGTCCTGACTTTC,CASSLQGSSGANVLTF
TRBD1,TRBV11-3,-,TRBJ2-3,TGTGCCAGCAGCTTAGATGGGTCACAGGGGACAGATACGCAGTATTTT,CASSLDGSQGTDTQYF
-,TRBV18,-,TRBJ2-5,TGTGCCAGCTCACCGAGGACAGTCCAAGAGACCCAGTACTTC,CASSPRTVQETQYF
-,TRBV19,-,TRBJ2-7,TGTGCCAGTAGTATAGGGGCACTAGCTGAGCAGTACTTC,CASSIGALAEQYF
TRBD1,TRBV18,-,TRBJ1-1,TGTGCCAGCTCACCAAAGGGACAGGGGGCTGGGAACACTGAAGCTTTCTTT,CASSPKGQGAGNTEAFF
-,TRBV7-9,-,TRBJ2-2,TGTGCCAGCAGCCGTACGTCAGGGGTTCGGACCGGGGAGCTGTTTTTT,CASSRTSGVRTGELFF
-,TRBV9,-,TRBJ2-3,TGTGCCAGCAGCGTAGAGCTTACCACAGATACGCAGTATTTT,CASSVELTTDTQYF
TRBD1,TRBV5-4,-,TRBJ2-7,TGTGCCAGCAGCTGGGGGACAGACGAGCAGTACTTC,CASSWGTDEQYF
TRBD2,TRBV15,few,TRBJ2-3,TGTGCCACCAGCAGACTAGCGGGAACAGATACGCAGTATTTT,CATSRLAGTDTQYF
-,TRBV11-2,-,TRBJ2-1,TGTGCCAGCAGCCGCATAGAGGAGCGGTCACGTAATGAGCAGTTCTTC,CASSRIEERSRNEQFF
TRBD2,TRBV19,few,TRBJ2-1,TGTGCCAGTAGACAAAGCGGGAGGTCCTACAATGAGCAGTTCTTC,CASRQSGRSYNEQFF
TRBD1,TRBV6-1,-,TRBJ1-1,TGTGCCAGCAGTGGACCGAATCTGGGACAGCACACTGAAGCTTTCTTT,CASSGPNLGQHTEAFF
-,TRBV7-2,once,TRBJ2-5,TGTGCCAGCAGCCCCCGGGTCCTGGGAGAGACCCAGTACTTC,CASSPRVLGETQYF
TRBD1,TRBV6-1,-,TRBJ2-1,TGTGCCAGCATTATAACAGGGGGCGGTGAGCAGTTCTTC,CASIITGGGEQFF
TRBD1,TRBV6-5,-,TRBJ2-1,TGTGCCAGCAGAACCCGGGACAGGGTGGGGAATGAGCAGTTCTTC,CASRTRDRVGNEQFF
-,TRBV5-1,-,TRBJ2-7,TGCGCCAGCAGCTACCTAAGCCGGGCCTACGAGCAGTACTTC,CASSYLSRAYEQYF
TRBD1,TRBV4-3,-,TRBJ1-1,TGCGCCAGCAGCCCGGGACAGGGGGCGACCACTGAAGCTTTCTTT,CASSPGQGATTEAFF
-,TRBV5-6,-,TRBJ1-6,TGTGCCAGCAGCTTGTATCTACGGGGGTTAAGCTCCTATAATTCACCCCTCCACTTT,CASSLYLRGLSSYNSPLHF
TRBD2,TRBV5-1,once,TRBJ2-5,TGCGCCAGCAGCTCTACGATAGCGGGAGGGCCGGAGACCCAGTACTTC,CASSSTIAGGPETQYF
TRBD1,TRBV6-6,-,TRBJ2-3,TGTGCCAGCAGTTCACAGGACAGGGAAACTCGAGATACGCAGTATTTT,CASSSQDRETRDTQYF
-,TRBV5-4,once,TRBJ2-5,TGTGCCAGCAGCTTGCTGGGAGTTCAAGAGACCCAGTACTTC,CASSLLGVQETQYF
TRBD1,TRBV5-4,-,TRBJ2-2,TGTGCCAGCCTGGACAGGGGCGGCACCGGGGAGCTGTTTTTT,CASLDRGGTGELFF
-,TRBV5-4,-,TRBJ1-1,TGTGCCAGCAGCCGGACCGACAGATTCAACACTGAAGCTTTCTTT,CASSRTDRFNTEAFF
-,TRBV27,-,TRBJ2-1,TGTGCCAGCAGTTTATCGGCGGCCAATGAGCAGTTCTTC,CASSLSAANEQFF
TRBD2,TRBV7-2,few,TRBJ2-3,TGTGCCAGCAGCTTAGGCCTAGCGGGAGGCACAGATACGCAGTATTTT,CASSLGLAGGTDTQYF
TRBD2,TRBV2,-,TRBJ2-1,TGTGCCAGCACCGGGGGGAGCGGGGACTCCTACAATGAGCAGTTCTTC,CASTGGSGDSYNEQFF